This T cell receptor beta chain is drawn from a study of response to subunit inactivated influenza vaccine. The CDR3 sequence is 15 residues long. Trimming removed 4 bases at V and 4 bases at J, with 14 bases between. The germline V gene has CDR1 PRHDT and CDR2 FYEKMQ (reference sequence). MiXCR, run by TCRdb on the RT-PCR reads, gives a single entry per CDR3 protein. The table includes approximately 500,000 distinct CDR3 sequences, 13% detected once. The sample holds a few counts of this clonotype. The input for sequencing was PBMCs from blood, taken 45 days after vaccination. The chain carries TRBV13 and TRBJ2-4, with D maybe TRBD2 (6 bases). The TCR was taken from a man aged 50 to 60 who received an inactivated influenza vaccine. This chain's CDR3 is CASSSGGGVKNIQYF. Here the CDR3 DNA reads TGTGCCAGCAGCTCCGGGGGAGGAGTAAAAAACATTCAGTACTTC. Based on the CDR3 plus reference TRBV13 and TRBJ2-4, the full variable domain is AAGVIQSPRHLIKEKRETATLKCYPIPRHDTVYWYQQGPGQDPQFLISFYEKMQSDKGSIPDRFSAQQFSDYHSELNMSSLELGDSALYFCASSSGGGVKNIQYFGAGTRLSVL.